This T cell receptor beta chain was retrieved from a study of naive and memory T cell subsets. Study findings and constraints: Clonotypes are single alpha or beta chains, not paired receptors.

This clonotype was recorded a few times. The antigen is undetermined. Cells stained for CD3, CD4, CD8, CD45RA, CD27 and viability were sorted into four CD45RA/CD27 subsets. V was shortened by 1 base and J by 1 base, with 13 bases between the two germline ends. Germline V gives CDR1 MNHEY, CDR2 SMNVEV (reference sequence). This CDR3 is built from 17 residues. The beta constant-region primer was an equimolar mix of two oligonucleotides covering TRBC1 and TRBC2. Four rounds of PCR amplified the ligated cDNA using nested alpha and beta constant-region primers plus SP2. Each CDR3 protein gets one entry after TCRdb re-called the UMI-ligation and nested PCR reads with MiXCR. The sample lists tens of thousands of distinct CDR3 sequences, 13% seen once, with roughly a fifth in the top ten.

The specimen sequenced was effector memory CD4+ T cells from blood. Indicated subset: effector memory, CD45RA- CD27-. The TCR sequence derives from a human donor in good health. The V gene is TRBV27, the J gene TRBJ2-2; D is ambiguous. The CDR3 sequence: CASSLFRPDMNTGELFF. For the CDR3, the DNA is TGTGCCAGCAGTTTATTTAGGCCTGATATGAACACCGGGGAGCTGTTTTTT.